This T cell receptor beta chain was documented in a study of blood T cell repertoires in COVID-19. Across the whole study: The United States, Italy and Spain provided the acute and convalescent COVID-19 samples. In each case, the material was cDNA or gDNA derived from T cells, B-cell-depleted T cells, or PBMCs.

How the authors handled the data: Scientists estimated how many nucleated cells there were by amplifying reference gene primers. The repertoire was sequenced with immunoSEQ multiplex PCR; TCRdb's copy has only in-frame clones and lacks some. The DNA gave D and trimming, while V, J and clone size come from that table. The table records about 150,000 clones, roughly 88% of them present only once. Seattle patients were enrolled while actively infected and followed longitudinally. The CDR3 totals 14 residues. Trimming cost V 5 bases and J 7 bases, with 14 bases left between them. Per germline, CDR1 SGHAT and CDR2 FQDESV (reference sequence).

The V and J genes are TRBV11-1 and TRBJ1-4; D unclear. The sample was peripheral blood. The sequence came from a man older than 75 with COVID-19, enrolled during active disease. CDR3 DNA: TGTGCCAGCAGCCGCCGGGGTGGCGGTGAAAAACTGTTTTTT. Protein: CASSRRGGGEKLFF.